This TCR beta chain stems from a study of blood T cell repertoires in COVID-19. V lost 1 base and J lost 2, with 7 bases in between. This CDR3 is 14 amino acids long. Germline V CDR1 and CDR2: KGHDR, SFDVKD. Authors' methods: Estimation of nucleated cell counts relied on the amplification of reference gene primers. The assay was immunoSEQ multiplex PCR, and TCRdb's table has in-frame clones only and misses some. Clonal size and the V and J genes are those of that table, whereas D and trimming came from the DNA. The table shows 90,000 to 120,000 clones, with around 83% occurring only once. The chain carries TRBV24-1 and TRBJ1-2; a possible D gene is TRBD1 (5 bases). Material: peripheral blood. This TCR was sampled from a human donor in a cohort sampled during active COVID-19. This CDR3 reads CATSDFDSNYGYTF. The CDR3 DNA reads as TGTGCCACCAGTGATTTTGACAGCAACTATGGCTACACCTTC.